Listed below are T cell receptor beta chains from one sample, sequenced in a study of blood T cells in healthy people across ages. One entry per CDR3 protein, called by TCRdb with MiXCR from the 5' RACE reads. The table lists around 1.1 million distinct CDR3 sequences, less than 45% of them singletons, with less than 15% in the top ten. Material: blood. The source is a man aged 18 to 30 in good health. The conserved cysteine and the conserved F or W are not part of the CDR3 here. The D gene is left open where the match is weak.

NA,TRBV7-2,TRBJ1-2,ASSLRASADYGYT
TRBD1,TRBV20-1,TRBJ2-1,GAPDRGGFREQF
NA,TRBV5-6,TRBJ1-2,ASSVGRRGGYT
TRBD2,TRBV12-3/TRBV12-4,TRBJ2-2,ASRTSGANTGELF
TRBD2,TRBV4-3,TRBJ2-1,ASSQVLAGMNEQF
NA,TRBV18,TRBJ2-1,ASSPNTNEQF
TRBD2,TRBV6-2/TRBV6-3,TRBJ2-1,ASSYSRISTSVGEQF
TRBD1,TRBV6-6,TRBJ1-1,ASSYDGTENTEAF
NA,TRBV7-2,TRBJ2-1,ASSFREPREQF
TRBD2,TRBV6-2/TRBV6-3,TRBJ2-1,ASSFTGLAGAAAYNEQF
TRBD1,TRBV5-1,TRBJ2-1,ASSWGQVYNEQF
TRBD1,TRBV7-2,TRBJ1-1,ASSSRDSTEAF
TRBD1,TRBV2,NA,ASGTEYYEQY
NA,TRBV11-2,TRBJ2-5,ASSRRGDTNQETQY
NA,TRBV9,TRBJ1-2,ASSVEPGLSGLGYT
NA,TRBV10-3,TRBJ2-1,AISESEGGGQF
NA,TRBV6-5,TRBJ2-2,ASSWDRYTGELF
NA,TRBV14,TRBJ2-1,ASSQDYLDEQF
TRBD1,TRBV10-3,TRBJ1-2,AISASGTDSVYGYT
TRBD2,TRBV9,TRBJ2-3,ASSPGGAWDTQY
NA,TRBV7-2,TRBJ1-5,ASSLPGGLGSAQH
NA,TRBV6-5,TRBJ1-2,ASRTENGYT
TRBD1,TRBV19,TRBJ1-2,ASSWDRASPGGYT
NA,TRBV20-1,TRBJ2-5,SASGHDTNIYQETQY
TRBD1,TRBV20-1,TRBJ1-6,SAEWQGASYNSPLH
TRBD1,TRBV5-6,TRBJ2-7,ASRMTGTYEQY
NA,TRBV5-5,TRBJ2-2,ASSLHAGPRGAGELF
NA,TRBV9,TRBJ1-2,ASSVGSIPGGYT
NA,TRBV20-1,TRBJ1-4,SARPVRANEKLF
NA,TRBV7-8,TRBJ2-1,ASSFQDRITSYNEQF
NA,TRBV25-1,TRBJ1-1,ASNHAGVGTEAF
TRBD1,TRBV10-3,TRBJ2-2,AITTGGNTGELF
NA,TRBV21-1,TRBJ2-2,ASSKAMDRVNTGELF
NA,TRBV12-3/TRBV12-4,TRBJ2-5,ASSPTKETQY
NA,TRBV7-2,TRBJ1-5,ASSLSFGGNQPQH
NA,TRBV29-1,TRBJ2-1,SVERVDFWEQF
NA,TRBV20-1,TRBJ2-3,SQVRTGTDTQY
TRBD1,TRBV4-3,TRBJ2-3,ASSPRTGRTDTQY
NA,TRBV5-1,TRBJ2-3,ASSLAVAIDTQY
NA,TRBV6-2/TRBV6-3,TRBJ1-2,ASSYVGVGYT
NA,TRBV6-1,TRBJ1-1,ASKWKGEAF
NA,TRBV7-2,TRBJ1-6,ASREGISRSPLH
NA,TRBV7-3,TRBJ2-1,ASSISREGHEQF
NA,TRBV5-1,TRBJ2-1,ASSLTNLDNEQF